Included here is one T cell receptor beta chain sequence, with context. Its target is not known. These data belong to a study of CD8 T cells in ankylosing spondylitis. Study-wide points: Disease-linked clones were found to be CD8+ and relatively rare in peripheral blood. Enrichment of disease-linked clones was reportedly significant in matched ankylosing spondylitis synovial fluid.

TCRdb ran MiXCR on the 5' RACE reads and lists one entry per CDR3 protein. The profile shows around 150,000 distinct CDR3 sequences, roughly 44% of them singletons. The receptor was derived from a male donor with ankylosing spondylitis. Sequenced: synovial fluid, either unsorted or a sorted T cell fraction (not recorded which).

The CDR3 loop is CSAAVEVTHEQYF. DNA of the CDR3: TGCAGTGCTGCCGTTGAAGTTACTCACGAGCAGTACTTC. The chain employs TRBV20-1 and TRBJ2-7; D is unclear. The V and J ends lost 5 bases and 5 bases respectively, with 16 bases between them. The CDR3 length is 13 residues. Looked up from germline, CDR1 is DFQATT and CDR2 is SNEGSKA (reference sequence).